The sequence of this T cell receptor (beta chain) was determined in a study of post-analysis software for immune sequencing data. About the study: In terms of disease course, relapsing-remitting, secondary progressive and progressive-relapsing multiple sclerosis were included.

cDNA libraries for TCR beta contained unique molecular identifiers. MiXCR was run by TCRdb on the PCR reads, yielding one entry per CDR3 protein. The table includes roughly 570,000 distinct CDR3 sequences, less than 40% detected once. CDR3 length: 14 amino acids. V shed 5 bases and J shed 1 base, with 12 bases lying between them. About this clonotype: The target antigen is unknown.

Study-level points and caveats: A handful of TRBV segments (TRBV5-6, TRBV5-1 and TRBV20-1 among them) occurred more frequently in patients than in controls.

This chain joins TRBV12-3 or TRBV12-4 and TRBJ2-7; possibly TRBD2 for D (5 bases). Material: blood. The TCR sequence derives from a girl aged 2-17 years with multiple sclerosis. The CDR3 coding sequence is TGTGCCAGCAGTACGGGAACCACATCCTACGAGCAGTACTTC. It yields the protein CASSTGTTSYEQYF.